The TCR beta chain described here comes from a study of patients and donors after allogeneic stem cell transplantation. There are 14 residues in the CDR3. Trimming removed 6 bases at V and 0 bases at J, with 10 bases between. The V gene's germline CDR1 is SGHVS and CDR2 FQNEAQ. This clonotype was observed many times. TCRdb recomputed calls from the RT-PCR reads with MiXCR, one row per CDR3 protein. The sample gives 200,000 to 250,000 distinct CDR3 sequences, less than 15% of which show up once; 11% is in the top ten. The sequenced material came from blood, either unsorted or a sorted T cell fraction (not recorded which). The source of this sequence is a human donor who was either an allogeneic HSCT recipient or a stem cell or donor lymphocyte infusion donor (not recorded which). It is not recorded whose cells these are; they may come from a transplant donor. This chain joins TRBV7-8 and TRBJ2-3, with no clear D. The CDR3 loop reads CASRPRFSTDTQYF. CDR3 bases: TGTGCCAGCAGGCCACGCTTTAGCACAGATACGCAGTATTTT.